This T cell receptor beta chain was recovered during a study of CD8 T cells in ankylosing spondylitis. Study results and caveats: Characteristic, it appeared, of ankylosing spondylitis blood was a TCR beta motif of roughly eight highly homologous variants.

V shed 3 bases and J 3 bases; nucleotides not matched to a gene: 9. Germline CDR1 reads LGHDT; CDR2 reads YNNKEL (reference sequence). The CDR3 runs to 17 residues. Library preparation for TCR beta used quantitative 5'-RACE with molecular barcodes. TCRdb independently ran MiXCR on the 5' RACE reads; one entry per CDR3 protein. This sample has around 120,000 distinct CDR3 sequences, with around 24% found just once. In this sample, this clonotype turned up many times. Its antigen is not identified. The sequence was collected from a male donor with ankylosing spondylitis. The sequencing input was synovial fluid, either unsorted or a sorted T cell fraction (not recorded which). The V call is TRBV3-1, the J call TRBJ1-5; 9 positions match TRBD1. CDR3 region: CASSHTGTGKTNQPQHF. The CDR3 DNA reads TGTGCCAGCAGCCATACCGGGACAGGGAAAACCAATCAGCCCCAGCATTTT.